This T cell receptor beta chain was retrieved from a study of CD8 T cells in ankylosing spondylitis. Between the trimmed V and J ends, which lost 3 bases and 6 bases, there was a span of 17 bases. The length of the CDR3 is 16 residues. Overall study findings and caveats: Ankylosing spondylitis blood appeared to be characterized by a TCR beta motif of eight highly homologous variants.

This clonotype has just a few counts. The antigen is not known. One entry per CDR3 protein results from TCRdb running MiXCR on the 5' RACE reads. Among 650,000 to 800,000 distinct CDR3 sequences listed, about 20% were seen once. This rearrangement joins TRBV12-3 or TRBV12-4 to TRBJ1-4; tentatively, D is TRBD1 (5 bases). The material sequenced was blood, either unsorted or a sorted T cell fraction (not recorded which). The receptor was derived from a male donor with ankylosing spondylitis. In DNA form, the CDR3 reads TGTGCCAGCAGTTTTGGACCCGGGGCGGAGGATGAAAAACTGTTTTTT. Its protein product is CASSFGPGAEDEKLFF.